This section outlines one T cell receptor beta chain sequence together with its context. Its antigen is unidentified. The entry originates in a study of T cell responses to AZD1222 COVID-19 vaccine. The ends lost 4 bases at V and 6 bases at J; junction bases unmatched: 3. The CDR3 extends over 13 amino acids. The V gene's germline CDR1 is MNHEY and CDR2 SVGAGI. General study findings and limits: Clonal diversity was possibly underestimated; the donors were predominantly white British and more often female. Baseline serostatus was positive in only a handful of AZD1222 recipients.

Pooling of second doses given at about 4 or about 12 weeks was done. TCRdb's table, derived via immunoSEQ multiplex PCR, lists solely in-frame clones and lacks some. The sample has 57,000 or so clones; around 80% are singletons. Sample: peripheral blood, taken 28 days after the second AZD1222 dose. V usage is TRBV6-5 and J usage is TRBJ2-1; 7 nucleotides line up with TRBD1. The clonotype comes from an adult who received the AZD1222 COVID-19 vaccine. CDR3 residues: CASSSTGFNEQFF. In nucleotides, the CDR3 is TGTGCCAGCAGTTCGACAGGGTTCAATGAGCAGTTCTTC.